Listed below are T cell receptor beta chains from one sample, sequenced in a study of shared clonotypes between healthy human individuals. Only in-frame clones appear in the TCRdb table, and some are missing; sequencing was by immunoSEQ multiplex PCR. The repertoire consists of about 2 million clones, with 85% to 95% occurring once and the leading ten covering roughly 0.13%. Sequenced material: naive CD4+ T cells sorted from blood. The receptors here all came from a man aged 18 to 30 in good health. Each CDR3 is given with its conserved first and last residue. A D gene is named only where the DNA matches it firmly. Expanded clones are given a class, and other clones once, few, many or no size at all.

cdr3_nt cdr3_aa clone_size v_call d_call j_call
TGCGCCAGCAGCCAGCATGGAAGGGATGAGCAGTTCTTC CASSQHGRDEQFF - TRBV4-3 - TRBJ2-1
TGTGCCAGCAGCGCGAAAATGTGGGACACCGGGGAGCCGTTTTTT CASSAKMWDTGEPFF once TRBV2 - TRBJ2-2
TGTGCCAGCAGCTTCGGCAGGGCCTCCTACGAGCAGTACTTC CASSFGRASYEQYF - TRBV11-2 - TRBJ2-7
TGTGCCAGCAGCCCGGGACTAGCGGGAGGTAGATCTCGACTAAGCTACGAGCAGTACTTC CASSPGLAGGRSRLSYEQYF - TRBV6-4 TRBD2 TRBJ2-7
TGTGCCATCAGTGAGTCTAACCAGGGAAACTATGGCTACACCTTC CAISESNQGNYGYTF - TRBV10-3 - TRBJ1-2
TGTGCCAGCAGCACTAACTTGGGCGGGGCAGGAGCTGAAGCTTTCTTT CASSTNLGGAGAEAFF - TRBV7-9 - TRBJ1-1
TGCGCCAGCAGCCAAGCACCGGGGACCCAAAGCAATCAGCCCCAGCATTTT CASSQAPGTQSNQPQHF - TRBV4-1 - TRBJ1-5
TGTGCCTGGAGTGTAAGGAGGGGAGAGACCCAGTACTTC CAWSVRRGETQYF once TRBV30 - TRBJ2-5
TGTGCCAGCAGTGAATGGGGGACAGGGGGCGAGCAGTACTTC CASSEWGTGGEQYF - TRBV6-1 TRBD1 TRBJ2-7
TGTGCCAGCGGCCCTCTGCCCGGGGAGCTGTTTTTT CASGPLPGELFF - TRBV28 - TRBJ2-2
TGCGCCAGCAGCTCTACAGGGAACACCCACTATGGCTACACCTTC CASSSTGNTHYGYTF - TRBV5-1 - TRBJ1-2
TGTGCCAGCAGTTTAGGCGGGGGGGCCAAGGAGACCCAGTACTTC CASSLGGGAKETQYF - TRBV27 TRBD2 TRBJ2-5
TGTGCCAGCTCCTTTCGCAGGGCACGAATTGCAACTAATGAAAAACTGTTTTTT CASSFRRARIATNEKLFF - TRBV18 - TRBJ1-4
TGTGCCAGTAGCCCCAGGAGGGGGCCTTACTATGGCTACACCTTC CASSPRRGPYYGYTF - TRBV19 TRBD1 TRBJ1-2
TGCGCCAGCAGCTTGGCCACGGCAGGGGAGGCCTATGGCTACACCTTC CASSLATAGEAYGYTF - TRBV5-1 - TRBJ1-2
TGTGCCAGCTCACGGGACAGTTTATACGAGCAGTACTTC CASSRDSLYEQYF - TRBV18 TRBD1 TRBJ2-7
TGTGCCAGCAGTTTATGGGCAGGGGGCGAAAGCAATCAGCCCCAGCATTTT CASSLWAGGESNQPQHF once TRBV27 TRBD1 TRBJ1-5
TGTGCTAGCAGCTTACTCCGAACCGGGGAGCTGTTTTTT CASSLLRTGELFF - TRBV7-7 - TRBJ2-2
TGTGCCTGGAGTGGTTTGAAGCGGGAGAATGAGCAGTTCTTC CAWSGLKRENEQFF - TRBV30 TRBD2 TRBJ2-1
TGCGCCAGCAGCCCGGGGGACAGGGAGCTCGGGGAGCTGTTTTTT CASSPGDRELGELFF - TRBV5-1 TRBD1 TRBJ2-2
TGTGCCAGCAGCCCTGTGGGGAACGGGGAGCTGTTTTTT CASSPVGNGELFF - TRBV5-4 - TRBJ2-2
TGTGCCAGCTCACCACCGGGGCGCGTTGGTGACGAGCAGTACTTC CASSPPGRVGDEQYF - TRBV18 - TRBJ2-7
TGTGCCAGTACCACCGGGGCCCTGGGGAACACTGAAGCTTTCTTT CASTTGALGNTEAFF once TRBV6-1 - TRBJ1-1
TGTGCCAGCACGCAACCGGTGGCAGGCACAGATACGCAGTATTTT CASTQPVAGTDTQYF - TRBV6-1 - TRBJ2-3
TGTGCCTGGACGCGCGGGGGGGAGCTGTTTTTT CAWTRGGELFF - TRBV30 - TRBJ2-2
TGTGCCAGCAGTCGGGAGAACACCGGGGAGCTGTTTTTT CASSRENTGELFF - TRBV2 - TRBJ2-2